Below, one TCR beta chain is given with its context. The sample is drawn from a study of T cell clones after liver transplantation. Using immunoSEQ multiplex PCR, the repertoire was profiled, and TCRdb retains in-frame clones only, with some absent. The sample carries 70,000 to 85,000 clones, 75% to 85% recorded once. This CDR3 comprises 16 residues. Germline values: CDR1 SGHRS, CDR2 YFSETQ. V shed 4 bases and J 3 bases; nucleotides not matched to a gene: 9. This clonotype originated in a human donor who received a liver transplant. The sample in question was CD4+ T cells from blood, obtained before liver transplant. This chain joins TRBV5-1 and TRBJ2-3, with 9 positions matching TRBD1. The CDR3 nucleotides read TGCGCCAGCAGCCCACCCCCGACAGGGGGAACAGATACGCAGTATTTT. Protein sequence: CASSPPPTGGTDTQYF.